The 18 T cell receptor beta chains below all came from one sample that was sequenced in a study of T cell responses to AZD1222 COVID-19 vaccine. Measured with immunoSEQ multiplex PCR; TCRdb has only the in-frame clones, and not every one. The data contain 100,000 to 120,000 clones, 70% to 90% of them singletons. The sequenced sample was peripheral blood, obtained on day 0 of AZD1222 vaccination. The receptors were sampled from an adult in good health.

This chain joins TRBV2 and TRBJ1-4, with 10 bases identical to TRBD1. CDR1 and CDR2 (germline): SNHLY, FYNNEI. The V and J ends lost 5 bases and 1 base, in that order; junction bases with no gene match: 16. The CDR3 length is 20 residues. The CDR3 DNA reads TGTGCCAGCAGTCCCTCTTCCCTCAGACAGGGGGCGTTAACTAATGAAAAACTGTTTTTT. This codes for CASSPSSLRQGALTNEKLFF.

This chain links TRBV5-1 with TRBJ1-1; TRBD1 matches at 9 bases. This CDR3 region has 15 residues. Per germline, CDR1 SGHRS and CDR2 YFSETQ. Germline trimming cut 4 bases from V and 1 base from J; bases unmatched to any gene: 5. The CDR3 is CASSPGTGRNTEAFF. CDR3 in DNA: TGCGCCAGCAGCCCCGGGACAGGGCGGAACACTGAAGCTTTCTTT. Using reference TRBV5-1 and TRBJ1-1 for the parts outside the CDR3, the full variable domain is KAGVTQTPRYLIKTRGQQVTLSCSPISGHRSVSWYQQTPGQGLQFLFEYFSETQRNKGNFPGRFSGRQFSNSRSEMNVSTLELGDSALYLCASSPGTGRNTEAFFGQGTRLTVV.

This clone was detected ten times or more. The chain carries TRBV3-1 (or the pseudogene TRBV3-2) and TRBJ2-5; 7 nucleotides line up with TRBD1. This CDR3 contains 15 residues. Germline V lookup: CDR1 LGHDT, CDR2 YNNKEL (reference sequence). Trimming took 4 bases from V and 3 from J; bases not matched to a gene: 8. The CDR3, as DNA: TGTGCCAGCAGCCCCCCGGGACAGCCGGAAGAGACCCAGTACTTC. Translation gives CASSPPGQPEETQYF.

The chain couples TRBV28 to TRBJ2-1, with TRBD1 matching over 12 bases. The CDR3 is 15 residues long. Germline V gene sequence: CDR1 MDHEN, CDR2 SYDVKM. After removal of 6 bases from V and 9 bases from J, the junction contained 9 bases not matched to a gene. Here the CDR3 reads CASSPGQGAGIEQFF. The CDR3 DNA is TGTGCCAGCAGCCCGGGACAGGGGGCGGGAATTGAGCAGTTCTTC. Drawing the rest from reference TRBV28 and TRBJ2-1, the complete variable domain is DVKVTQSSRYLVKRTGEKVFLECVQDMDHENMFWYRQDPGLGLRLIYFSYDVKMKEKGDIPEGYSVSREKKERFSLILESASTNQTSMYLCASSPGQGAGIEQFFGPGTRLTVL.

The genes are TRBV5-1 and TRBJ1-1; D is undetermined. Germline V gene data show CDR1 as SGHRS and CDR2 as YFSETQ. V lost 0 bases and J 3 bases, leaving 6 bases between the germline ends. This CDR3 is 13 amino acids long. CDR3 sequence reads: CASSLDTDTEAFF. CDR3 DNA sequence: TGCGCCAGCAGCTTGGACACAGACACTGAAGCTTTCTTT.

The J gene is TRBJ1-5, the V gene TRBV6-5; D ambiguous. CDR3 size: 15 residues. Germline V lookup: CDR1 MNHEY, CDR2 SVGAGI. V was pared by 0 bases and J by 3 bases, with 9 bases between. The CDR3, as DNA: TGTGCCAGCAGTTACTCGCCAGAGCACAATCAGCCCCAGCATTTT. It translates to CASSYSPEHNQPQHF.

The chain couples TRBV29-1 to TRBJ1-1; 8 bases map to TRBD1. The CDR3 is 13 amino acids. V gave up 3 bases and J gave up 3 bases; unmatched junction bases: 3. Germline CDR1 SQVTM, CDR2 ANQGSEA. This CDR3 reads CSVDGQGYTEAFF. CDR3 nucleotide sequence: TGCAGCGTTGACGGACAGGGCTACACTGAAGCTTTCTTT.

V is TRBV7-8 and J is TRBJ1-4; 12 bases are shared with TRBD1. In germline, CDR1 is SGHVS, CDR2 FQNEAQ. The CDR3 runs to 17 residues. J lost 2 bases, V lost 5 bases, and 6 bases had no gene match. CDR3 DNA sequence: TGTGCCAGCAGCGACGGGACAGGGGGCATGACTAATGAAAAACTGTTTTTT. It is translated as CASSDGTGGMTNEKLFF. The complete variable domain, with remaining parts taken from reference TRBV7-8 and TRBJ1-4, reads GAGVSQSPRYKVAKRGQDVALRCDPISGHVSLFWYQQALGQGPEFLTYFQNEAQLDKSGLPSDRFFAERPEGSVSTLKIQRTQQEDSAVYLCASSDGTGGMTNEKLFFGSGTQLSVL.

The chain couples TRBV6-5 to TRBJ1-1, with 9 bases matching TRBD1. CDR1 MNHEY and CDR2 SVGAGI come from the germline V gene. The CDR3 contains 14 residues. Trimming at V came to 5 bases and at J to 11 bases, leaving 12 bases not matched to a gene. Written as DNA, the CDR3 is TGTGCCAGCAGTCCGGACGACAGGGGGAGAGAGGCTTTCTTT. Translating gives CASSPDDRGREAFF.

The chain uses TRBV2 and TRBJ1-2; 11 nucleotides line up with TRBD1. V lost 6 bases to trimming and J lost 4 bases; unmatched junction nucleotides: 7. From germline, CDR1 is SNHLY and CDR2 FYNNEI. The CDR3 loop spans 15 amino acids. CDR3: CASREGQGVFYGYTF. DNA of the CDR3: TGTGCCAGCAGGGAGGGACAGGGGGTTTTCTATGGCTACACCTTC.

V usage is TRBV19 and J usage is TRBJ1-1; the D gene is possibly TRBD1 (5 bases). The CDR3 totals 11 residues. Trimming removed 6 bases at V and 5 bases at J, with 7 bases between. Germline V lookup: CDR1 LNHDA, CDR2 SQIVND (reference sequence). The CDR3 region has the DNA TGTGCCAGTAGGGGACCTACTGAAGCTTTCTTT. Protein product: CASRGPTEAFF.

The V gene is TRBV6-2 or TRBV6-3, the J gene TRBJ2-7; TRBD1 is a possible D gene (5 bases). The germline gives CDR1 MNHEY, CDR2 SVGEGT. The CDR3 has 16 amino acids. Trimming removed 2 bases from V and 3 bases from J, with 17 bases in between. CDR3 in amino acids: CASSYGRTSLFYEQYF. The CDR3 DNA sequence: TGTGCCAGCAGTTACGGTAGGACATCGCTCTTCTACGAGCAGTACTTC.

In this sample, this clone turned up a few times. The rearrangement joins TRBV2 to TRBJ1-2; tentatively, D is TRBD1 (5 bases). Germline V CDR1 and CDR2: SNHLY, FYNNEI. This CDR3 comprises 17 residues. With 5 bases removed from V and 4 bases from J, the gap between germline ends came to 23 bases. In nucleotides, the CDR3 is TGTGCCAGCAGTCCCGGGGGGACCCTGTCCCAATCCTATGGCTACACCTTC. This gives the protein CASSPGGTLSQSYGYTF.

CDR3 amino acids: CASKKLAGGANTGELFF. The DNA for the CDR3 is TGTGCCAGCAAGAAACTAGCGGGAGGCGCTAACACCGGGGAGCTGTTTTTT. The chain employs TRBV27 and TRBJ2-2, with 12 bases fitting TRBD2. In germline, CDR1 is MNHEY, CDR2 SMNVEV (reference sequence). After removal of 7 bases from V and 2 bases from J, the junction contained 8 bases not matched to a gene. The length of the CDR3 is 17 residues.

The chain is built from TRBV10-3 and TRBJ2-3, with unresolved D. The CDR3 is 12 amino acids. Germline CDR1 and CDR2: ENHRY and SYGVKD. Trimming removed 5 bases at V and 6 bases at J, with 9 bases between. CDR3 region: CAISLIGDTQYF. The CDR3 bases are TGTGCCATCAGTTTGATAGGGGATACGCAGTATTTT.

The V gene is TRBV7-2, the J gene TRBJ2-1; 11 bases agree with TRBD1. The CDR3 consists of 15 residues. From germline, CDR1 is SGHTA and CDR2 FQGNSA. J was trimmed by 2 bases and V by 3 bases; bases with no gene match: 0. As DNA, the CDR3 is TGTGCCAGCAGCTTGGGACAGGGGGCCTACAATGAGCAGTTCTTC. Translated, it gives CASSLGQGAYNEQFF.

J is TRBJ2-5 and V is TRBV7-2, with 7 nucleotides matching TRBD1. The J segment lost 2 bases and the V segment lost 3 bases, leaving 3 bases of the junction unmatched. The CDR3 runs to 14 residues. Germline CDR1 reads SGHTA; CDR2 reads FQGNSA. The CDR3 loop reads CASSFGQAQETQYF. The CDR3 DNA sequence: TGTGCCAGCAGCTTTGGACAGGCGCAAGAGACCCAGTACTTC.

The table lists this clone with a few counts. The chain combines TRBV9 with TRBJ2-3; a possible D gene is TRBD1 (7 bases). The CDR3 totals 22 residues. Germline CDR1 and CDR2: SGDLS and YYNGEE. V shed 4 bases and J shed 0 bases, with 33 bases lying between them. The CDR3: CASSPVGGGARREDASTDTQYF. The DNA for the CDR3 is TGTGCCAGCAGCCCCGTAGGAGGGGGCGCGAGGCGTGAGGACGCTAGCACAGATACGCAGTATTTT.